What follows are 12 T cell receptor beta chains derived from one specimen sequenced in a study of blood T cell repertoires in COVID-19 (dated by TCRdb to the early 2020s). The method behind the library was the immunoSEQ multiplex PCR assay. TCRdb carries this immuneACCESS record with in-frame sequences only. Its versions omit some clonotypes, under half of them owing to an unresolved V gene in the studies checked, with the rest unexplained. Present in this sample are fewer than 250,000 clones, about 88% of which were seen just once. Together, the top ten hold about 4.4% of the sample. Source material: peripheral blood. These receptors were taken from a human donor in a cohort sampled during active COVID-19.

This clone appeared once. The rearrangement joins TRBV5-6 to TRBJ2-7, with D unresolved. This CDR3 contains 11 residues. The ends were cut back, 4 bases at V and 7 bases at J, with 9 bases in the middle. Germline V gives CDR1 SGHDT, CDR2 YYEEEE. The CDR3 region is CASSPVGEQYF. The CDR3 DNA follows: TGTGCCAGCAGCCCTGTCGGTGAGCAGTACTTC.

The chain combines TRBV7-9 with TRBJ2-5; 13 nucleotides align to TRBD2. Germline loops: CDR1 SEHNR, CDR2 FQNEAQ (reference sequence). The trim removed 4 bases at V and 4 bases at J, leaving 3 bases unmatched. There are 15 residues in the CDR3. For the CDR3, the DNA is TGTGCCAGCAGCTATCGACTAGCGGGAGGAGAGACCCAGTACTTC. It yields the protein CASSYRLAGGETQYF.

This rearrangement joins TRBV7-9 to TRBJ2-3; 9 bases agree with TRBD1. From germline, CDR1 is SEHNR and CDR2 FQNEAQ (reference sequence). With V trimmed by 5 bases and J by 4 bases, 13 bases remained unmatched. This CDR3 comprises 17 residues. The CDR3 loop is CASSPRPGQGLADTQYF. The CDR3 bases are TGTGCCAGCAGCCCCCGTCCGGGACAGGGTTTGGCAGATACGCAGTATTTT.

The genes are TRBV5-1 and TRBJ2-3, with D hard to call. V lost 4 bases and J lost 2, with 11 bases in between. Germline assignment: CDR1 SGHRS and CDR2 YFSETQ. The CDR3 sequence is 14 residues long. In nucleotides, the CDR3 is TGCGCCAGCAGCGGCGGAGACTTCACAGATACGCAGTATTTT. Translation: CASSGGDFTDTQYF.

The chain is built from TRBV6-2 or TRBV6-3 and TRBJ2-7, with a tentative D call TRBD1 (7 bases). Trimming removed 2 bases at V and 4 bases at J, with 15 bases between. There are 15 residues in the CDR3. Germline CDR1 MNHEY, CDR2 SVGEGT. CDR3 bases: TGTGCCAGCAGTTACGGAGGAGGGGGCGATTACGAGCAGTACTTC. Its protein is CASSYGGGGDYEQYF.

This sequence joins TRBV18 and TRBJ1-2, with a possible D match to TRBD1 (5 bases). Looked up from germline, CDR1 is KGHSH and CDR2 is LQKENI. V was clipped by 6 bases and J by 1 base, with 9 bases between them. This CDR3 contains 13 residues. In DNA form, the CDR3 reads TGTGCCAGCTCTGCGGACATTAACTATGGCTACACCTTC. Its translation: CASSADINYGYTF.

This sequence joins TRBV19 and TRBJ1-6; TRBD1 might be the D (5 bases). Germline lookup yields CDR1 LNHDA and CDR2 SQIVND (reference sequence). The CDR3 runs to 13 residues. V lost 4 bases and J lost 13, with 14 bases in between. The CDR3 region is CASSSLEGTPLHF. The CDR3 region has the DNA TGTGCCAGTAGTAGTCTTGAGGGGACTCCCCTCCACTTT.

The CDR3 DNA sequence: TGTGCCAGCAGTGGGGGGACAGGGAGGTTGAATGAGCAGTTCTTC. Translating it yields CASSGGTGRLNEQFF. This sequence joins TRBV6-2 or TRBV6-3 and TRBJ2-1, with 9 bases aligning to TRBD1. The germline gives CDR1 MNHEY, CDR2 SVGEGT. This CDR3 is built from 15 residues. Trimming removed 5 bases from V and 7 bases from J; junction bases left unmatched: 9.

The chain combines TRBV5-4 with TRBJ1-3; perhaps TRBD1 as D (6 bases). Trimming took off 4 bases at V and 3 bases at J, with 14 bases between the two ends. CDR3 length: 15 amino acids. Per the germline V gene, CDR1 is SGHNT and CDR2 is YYREEE (reference sequence). CDR3 coding DNA: TGTGCCAGCAGCCGGGACATGACTGGTGGAAACACCATATATTTT. Translation: CASSRDMTGGNTIYF.

The chain has TRBV10-1 and TRBJ2-5; 11 bases are a match to TRBD2. The germline V gene encodes CDR1 WNHNN and CDR2 SYGVQD (reference sequence). Unmatched junction bases numbered 16, after V lost 7 bases and J lost 9 bases. This CDR3 is built from 16 residues. The DNA of the CDR3 is TGCGCCAGCACCATACCAGCGGGGACTAGCGGAGGGGCCCAGTACTTC. Translated, it gives CASTIPAGTSGGAQYF.

This clone was observed at least ten times. This sequence joins TRBV9 and TRBJ2-7; 9 bases align to TRBD1. Per the germline V gene, CDR1 is SGDLS and CDR2 is YYNGEE. The CDR3 sequence is 14 residues long. The trim removed 2 bases at V and 5 bases at J, leaving 5 bases unmatched. DNA of the CDR3: TGTGCCAGCAGCGTTGGGACAGGGAAGAACGAGCAGTACTTC. Translation gives CASSVGTGKNEQYF.

The chain has TRBV7-2 and TRBJ2-7; 9 positions agree with TRBD2. The CDR3 totals 15 residues. The V gene's germline CDR1 is SGHTA and CDR2 FQGNSA. V lost 2 bases and J lost 5; bases outside the gene matches: 7. CDR3 residues: CASSLSGLAFHEQYF. CDR3 nucleotide sequence: TGTGCCAGCAGCTTATCTGGACTAGCGTTCCACGAGCAGTACTTC.